This T cell receptor beta chain is from a study of Tregs in tolerant kidney transplant recipients. Study-level points and caveats: Expanding Tregs on activated donor B cells appeared to best identify donor-specific TCRbeta clones.

Here immunoSEQ multiplex PCR was the method, and the copy in TCRdb shows in-frame clones only, minus some. This repertoire includes 31,000 or so clones. From germline, CDR1 is SGHAT and CDR2 FQNNGV. V was pared by 4 bases and J by 6 bases, with 8 bases of the junction left unmatched. The CDR3 is made up of 14 amino acids. To note about this clone: The antigen remains undetermined. Read data end 3 residues before the CDR3 end; the end is taken from the germline J gene.

The sample here was CD8+ T cells from blood, taken before the transplant. This TCR came from a human donor who received a combined kidney and bone marrow transplant. The chain combines TRBV11-2 with TRBJ2-7; 8 bases are a match to TRBD2. The part of the CDR3 DNA that was read is TGTGCCAGCAGCTCAACTAGCGGACGGTTCGAG. Its protein is CASSSTSGRFE. The complete CDR3 protein is CASSSTSGRFEQYF.